The 27 T cell receptor beta chains given below trace back to one sample, sequenced in a study of cytomegalovirus exposure and HLA in healthy donors. Primers for the PCR totalled 60 Vbeta and 13 Jbeta. TCRdb keeps only in-frame clones here, not all; method: immunoSEQ multiplex PCR. The repertoire holds more than 100,000 clones, with approximately 65% as singletons. Material: PBMCs. The receptors were gathered from a man in his late teens or twenties in good health and CMV-seronegative.

The chain uses TRBV9 and TRBJ2-3; D is uncertain. Per the germline V gene, CDR1 is SGDLS and CDR2 is YYNGEE. V was cut by 6 bases and J by 4 bases, with 9 bases left in between. The CDR3 consists of 12 residues. The CDR3 DNA reads TGTGCCAGCAATACTCCCCCAGATACGCAGTATTTT. Translation: CASNTPPDTQYF.

CDR3 region: CASTPGKGLNTEAFF. The CDR3 coding sequence is TGTGCCAGCACCCCGGGGAAGGGCTTGAACACTGAAGCTTTCTTT. The chain carries TRBV6-1 and TRBJ1-1; D gene ambiguous. The CDR3 has 15 amino acids. Germline lookup yields CDR1 MNHNS and CDR2 SASEGT. V was pared by 7 bases and J by 0 bases, with 15 bases between.

CDR3 nucleotide sequence: TGTGCCAGCAGCCTCGGAGAGACCCAGTACTTC. Translation gives CASSLGETQYF. The chain uses TRBV2 and TRBJ2-5; no definite D call. Germline V CDR1 and CDR2: SNHLY, FYNNEI. V lost 6 bases and J 4 bases, leaving 6 bases between the germline ends. The CDR3 runs 11 residues.

The chain couples TRBV7-2 to TRBJ2-7, with 10 bases lining up with TRBD1. Germline V gene lookup returns CDR1 SGHTA and CDR2 FQGNSA. This CDR3 region has 15 residues. Germline trimming cut 5 bases from V and 1 base from J; bases unmatched to any gene: 5. This chain's CDR3 is CASSRPGQGSYEQYF. For the CDR3, the DNA is TGTGCCAGCAGCCGGCCGGGACAGGGGTCCTACGAGCAGTACTTC.

The chain's CDR3 is CASSYLPGGNYEQYF. In DNA, the CDR3 is TGTGCCAGCAGTTACCTACCAGGGGGGAACTACGAGCAGTACTTC. The chain has TRBV6-6 and TRBJ2-7, with D maybe TRBD1 (7 bases). The CDR3 is made up of 15 amino acids. CDR1 and CDR2 from the germline V gene are MNHNY and SVGAGI (reference sequence). The ends were cut back, 2 bases at V and 3 bases at J, with 14 bases in the middle.

The chain couples TRBV10-3 to TRBJ1-2; no reliable D call. Germline V gene sequence: CDR1 ENHRY, CDR2 SYGVKD. Trimming left V 5 bases short and J 2 bases short, with 12 bases between. This CDR3 is built from 14 residues. CDR3 loop: CAISYSNSNYGYTF. The CDR3 coding sequence is TGTGCCATCAGTTACTCAAATTCCAACTATGGCTACACCTTC.

The V call is TRBV7-2, the J call TRBJ1-1; D is unclear. The CDR3 contains 14 residues. With 7 bases removed from V and 4 bases from J, the gap between germline ends came to 16 bases. The germline V gene has CDR1 SGHTA and CDR2 FQGNSA. The DNA for the CDR3 is TGTGCCAGCATCAACTCCCGTATCGGCACTGAAGCTTTCTTT. It codes for CASINSRIGTEAFF. The whole variable domain, remainder taken from reference TRBV7-2 and TRBJ1-1, is GAGVSQSPSNKVTEKGKDVELRCDPISGHTALYWYRQSLGQGLEFLIYFQGNSAPDKSGLPSDRFSAERTGGSVSTLTIQRTQQEDSAVYLCASINSRIGTEAFFGQGTRLTVV.

The chain uses TRBV6-4 and TRBJ2-2, with a weak D call TRBD1 (6 bases). This CDR3 contains 16 residues. Germline V gene data show CDR1 as MRHNA and CDR2 as SNTAGT. V was clipped by 0 bases and J by 1 base, with 9 bases between them. As DNA, the CDR3 is TGTGCCAGCAGTGACTCTTGGGGACAGAACACCGGGGAGCTGTTTTTT. As protein: CASSDSWGQNTGELFF.

This clone has a handful of counts. The V gene is TRBV28, the J gene TRBJ1-4, with 11 positions matching TRBD1. CDR1 is MDHEN and CDR2 is SYDVKM in the germline V gene. The CDR3 consists of 13 residues. J gave up 8 bases and V 6 bases, and 2 bases lay outside the gene matches. CDR3 in DNA: TGTGCCAGCAGAAGGGACAGGGGGGAAAAACTGTTTTTT. It codes for CASRRDRGEKLFF.

This clone came up once. The J gene is TRBJ2-5, the V gene TRBV5-1; D may be TRBD2 (6 bases). The V end lost 0 bases, the J end lost 11 bases, and 14 bases lay between the germline ends. The CDR3 runs 13 residues. Germline CDR1 is SGHRS and CDR2 is YFSETQ. Written as DNA, the CDR3 is TGCGCCAGCAGCTTGGGGGTCCCGGGGGAGCAGTACTTC. It yields the protein CASSLGVPGEQYF.

The chain carries TRBV29-1 and TRBJ2-7; the match to TRBD1 covers 8 bases. Germline V lookup: CDR1 SQVTM, CDR2 ANQGSEA. Trimming cost V 7 bases and J 1 base; bases outside gene matches: 3. The CDR3 spans 12 residues. The chain's CDR3 is CSAGQGSYEQYF. The CDR3 nucleotides read TGCAGCGCCGGACAGGGATCCTACGAGCAGTACTTC.

This chain's CDR3 is CASSWEAFQETQYF. CDR3 DNA sequence: TGTGCCAGCAGCTGGGAGGCTTTCCAAGAGACCCAGTACTTC. The chain has TRBV5-5 and TRBJ2-5; TRBD2 might be the D (6 bases). The CDR3 has 14 amino acids. Trimming removed 3 bases at V and 1 base at J, with 10 bases between. Germline loops: CDR1 SGHKS, CDR2 YYEKEE (reference sequence). The full variable domain, its missing parts supplied by reference TRBV5-5 and TRBJ2-5, is DAGVTQSPTHLIKTRGQQVTLRCSPISGHKSVSWYQQVLGQGPQFIFQYYEKEERGRGNFPDRFSARQFPNYSSELNVNALLLGDSALYLCASSWEAFQETQYFGPGTRLLVL.

J is TRBJ1-1 and V is TRBV5-4, with D possibly TRBD1 on 5 matching bases. This CDR3 comprises 14 residues. With 1 base removed from V and 2 bases from J, the gap between germline ends came to 9 bases. In germline, CDR1 is SGHNT, CDR2 YYREEE (reference sequence). CDR3 loop: CASSLRGYNTEAFF. In DNA form, the CDR3 reads TGTGCCAGCAGCTTGAGGGGCTATAACACTGAAGCTTTCTTT.

The chain recombines TRBV7-2 with TRBJ1-5; maybe TRBD1 (6 bases). V was trimmed by 3 bases and J by 4 bases, leaving 13 bases between them. CDR1 is SGHTA and CDR2 is FQGNSA in the germline V gene. This CDR3 is built from 15 residues. DNA for the CDR3: TGTGCCAGCAGCTTCTCTACGGACAGAAATCAGCCCCAGCATTTT. The encoded protein is CASSFSTDRNQPQHF.

The chain links TRBV6-6 to TRBJ2-2; 7 nucleotides match TRBD1. This CDR3 is 16 amino acids long. Germline trimming cut 2 bases from V and 2 bases from J; bases unmatched to any gene: 5. CDR1 is MNHNY, CDR2 SVGAGI, per germline (reference sequence). CDR3 in amino acids: CASSYSRDRNTGELFF. In DNA form, the CDR3 reads TGTGCCAGCAGTTACAGCCGGGACAGAAACACCGGGGAGCTGTTTTTT.

The chain recombines TRBV28 with TRBJ2-1; tentative D call: TRBD2 (5 bases). The CDR3 covers 12 residues. V lost 6 bases to trimming and J lost 14 bases, with 17 bases between them. Germline CDR1 reads MDHEN; CDR2 reads SYDVKM. The CDR3 DNA reads as TGTGCCAGCAGCGCGGACTTCTCCTCGGAGTTCTTC. This sequence encodes CASSADFSSEFF.

V usage is TRBV5-6 and J usage is TRBJ2-7; D not resolved. Trimming stripped 0 bases from V and 12 bases from J, with 10 bases between. There are 11 residues in the CDR3. From germline, CDR1 is SGHDT and CDR2 YYEEEE. The CDR3: CASSLGQVRYF. Written as DNA, the CDR3 is TGTGCCAGCAGCTTGGGGCAGGTCAGGTACTTC.

V gene TRBV9 combines with J gene TRBJ1-2; 7 bases fit TRBD1. CDR1 and CDR2 (germline): SGDLS, YYNGEE. The CDR3 is made up of 14 amino acids. J lost 0 bases, V lost 4 bases, and 3 bases had no gene match. The CDR3 region has the DNA TGTGCCAGCAGCCCCGGACAGGCTAACTATGGCTACACCTTC. This gives the protein CASSPGQANYGYTF.

This clone has more than one count but fewer than ten. The chain links TRBV25-1 to TRBJ2-7; D not resolved. Between the trimmed V and J ends, which lost 5 bases and 1 base, there was a span of 12 bases. This CDR3 contains 14 residues. Germline V CDR1 and CDR2: MGHDK, SYGVNS. The CDR3 here is CASSNSPHSYEQYF. The CDR3 DNA reads TGTGCCAGCAGTAACTCCCCCCATTCCTACGAGCAGTACTTC.

A few counts support this clone. This sequence joins TRBV6-5 and TRBJ2-3, with a tentative D call TRBD1 (6 bases). Germline V gives CDR1 MNHEY, CDR2 SVGAGI. Deletions cut 8 bases from V and 0 bases from J, with 9 bases between. The length of the CDR3 is 13 residues. CDR3 region: CASARGSTDTQYF. The CDR3 nucleotides are TGTGCCAGCGCCAGGGGTAGCACAGATACGCAGTATTTT.

V and J are TRBV6-6 and TRBJ1-2; 9 bases match TRBD1. Per germline, CDR1 MNHNY and CDR2 SVGAGI (reference sequence). This CDR3 region has 15 residues. Losses at the gene ends were 5 bases for V and 8 bases for J; bases not matched to a gene: 12. The chain's CDR3 is CASSHDLGTGYGYTF. In nucleotides, the CDR3 is TGTGCCAGCAGTCACGACCTTGGGACAGGGTACGGCTACACCTTC.

This clone was seen only a few times. The chain couples TRBV18 to TRBJ2-2; 8 nucleotides match TRBD1. From germline, CDR1 is KGHSH and CDR2 LQKENI. V lost 2 bases to trimming and J lost 1 base; unmatched junction nucleotides: 3. The CDR3 covers 16 residues. Here the CDR3 DNA reads TGTGCCAGCTCACCAACCAGGGGGCTGAACACCGGGGAGCTGTTTTTT. Translated: CASSPTRGLNTGELFF.

CDR3 sequence reads: CASSLDQGSPEAFF. DNA for the CDR3: TGTGCCAGCAGCTTAGATCAAGGTAGCCCTGAAGCTTTCTTT. The rearrangement uses TRBV11-3 and TRBJ1-1; unclear D gene. V lost 0 bases and J 6 bases, leaving 11 bases between the germline ends. Germline V gene data show CDR1 as SGHNT and CDR2 as YENEEA. CDR3 length: 14 amino acids.

The chain employs TRBV9 and TRBJ2-3, with 11 bases matching TRBD2. The CDR3 totals 15 residues. Germline CDR1 is SGDLS and CDR2 is YYNGEE. Trimming cost V 5 bases and J 4 bases; bases outside gene matches: 6. This chain's CDR3 is CASSGSGGVADTQYF. The CDR3, as DNA: TGTGCCAGCAGTGGTAGCGGGGGGGTGGCAGATACGCAGTATTTT.

This rearrangement joins TRBV28 to TRBJ1-2, with D hard to call. Between the trimmed V and J ends, which lost 3 bases and 0 bases, there was a span of 11 bases. CDR1 is MDHEN, CDR2 SYDVKM, per germline. This CDR3 has 15 amino acids. The CDR3 bases are TGTGCCAGCAGTTTTAGGAGGAATACTAACTATGGCTACACCTTC. Its protein product is CASSFRRNTNYGYTF.

This sequence joins TRBV6-5 and TRBJ2-5, with a possible D match to TRBD1 (5 bases). The J call may not be correct, given that the DNA end is closer to TRBJ2-7. This CDR3 is 15 amino acids long. Per germline, CDR1 MNHEY and CDR2 SVGAGI. CDR3 sequence reads: CASSYSGDSSYEQYF. The CDR3, as DNA: TGTGCCAGCAGTTACTCCGGTGACAGCTCCTACGAGCAGTACTTC.

This clone was seen a few times. The CDR3 is CASSPSVNTGELFF. DNA for the CDR3: TGTGCCAGCAGTCCGTCGGTAAACACCGGGGAGCTGTTTTTT. The rearrangement links TRBV11-2 to TRBJ2-2; no firm D call. Germline CDR1 reads SGHAT; CDR2 reads FQNNGV. The V end lost 6 bases, the J end lost 2 bases, and 10 bases lay between the germline ends. The CDR3 covers 14 residues.